These 10 T cell receptor beta chains were all obtained from the same sample, sequenced in a study of T cells in Graves' hyperthyroidism and ophthalmopathy. There were TCR beta CDR3 regions amplified from RNA transcripts. With the HTBI primer set, the TCR CDR3 went through a first round of RT-PCR. TCRdb used MiXCR to reprocess the multiplex PCR reads, holding one entry per CDR3 protein. This sample yields roughly 100,000 distinct CDR3 sequences, of which approximately 40% are seen a single time; 10% belongs to the top ten. Material: peripheral blood or thyroid tissue (not recorded which). These receptors were obtained from a woman in her twenties or thirties with Graves' hyperthyroidism.

Note on this clonotype: The conserved phenylalanine or tryptophan is not found at the CDR3 terminus, so this likely reflects a read error. V and J are TRBV7-9 and TRBJ2-2; 9 nucleotides agree with TRBD1. The CDR3 is 15 amino acids. CDR1 is SEHNR, CDR2 FQNEAQ, per germline (reference sequence). V was clipped by 3 bases and J by 5 bases; unmatched bases: 4. The CDR3 region has the DNA TGTGCCAGCAGCTTGGGACAGGGCGCAACCGGGGAGCTGTTTTCT. It encodes CASSLGQGATGELFS.

The chain recombines TRBV29-1 with TRBJ2-7; a weak D match, TRBD1 (6 bases). This CDR3 is built from 11 residues. The germline V and J ends were trimmed by 8 bases and 7 bases, with 15 bases remaining between them. CDR1 is SQVTM, CDR2 ANQGSEA, per germline. As DNA, the CDR3 is TGCAGCATAGCCGGGACACGGGAGCAGTACTTC. Its translation: CSIAGTREQYF.

This clonotype was counted many times. This chain joins TRBV5-1 and TRBJ1-1; the match to TRBD1 covers 7 bases. CDR1 is SGHRS and CDR2 is YFSETQ in the germline V gene. The CDR3 spans 14 residues. V gave up 3 bases and J gave up 1 base; unmatched junction bases: 3. The CDR3 region is CASSSGQPNTEAFF. The CDR3 DNA sequence: TGCGCCAGCAGCTCGGGACAGCCGAACACTGAAGCTTTCTTT.

This clonotype was counted many times. The genes are TRBV19 and TRBJ1-1, with a tentative D call TRBD1 (5 bases). The V and J ends lost 5 bases and 1 base respectively, with 14 bases between them. Germline lookup yields CDR1 LNHDA and CDR2 SQIVND (reference sequence). The CDR3 totals 15 residues. In nucleotides, the CDR3 is TGTGCCAGTAGTTCCCTAACAGGAGAGAACACTGAAGCTTTCTTT. This sequence encodes CASSSLTGENTEAFF.

This clonotype was found many times. The chain recombines TRBV24-1 with TRBJ2-2; D assignment may be TRBD1 or TRBD2 (5 bases each). The germline V and J ends were trimmed by 5 bases and 2 bases, with 14 bases remaining between them. CDR3 length equals 16 residues. Germline lookup yields CDR1 KGHDR and CDR2 SFDVKD. CDR3 residues: CATSAPGPINTGELFF. The CDR3 bases are TGTGCCACCAGTGCCCCGGGACCCATAAACACCGGGGAGCTGTTTTTT.

Comment on this clonotype: The conserved phenylalanine or tryptophan is not found at the CDR3 terminus, so this likely reflects a read error. Because the CDR3's place on the DNA is in doubt, the DNA is left out and the CDR3 is given as listed by TCRdb. CDR3 region: CSAPRDRGFSL. The genes are TRBV20-1 and TRBJ1-2; the D call in the table, TRBD1, was not verified against the DNA. The CDR3 region is 11 residues in length, termini included. Germline V lookup: CDR1 DFQATT, CDR2 SNEGSKA (reference sequence).

The J gene is TRBJ1-3, the V gene TRBV7-2, with D maybe TRBD1 (6 bases). Trimming stripped 5 bases from V and 5 bases from J, with 13 bases between. CDR3 length: 14 amino acids. CDR1 and CDR2 (germline): SGHTA, FQGNSA. CDR3 protein: CASSVRGGRNTIYF. The CDR3 DNA reads as TGTGCCAGCAGCGTGAGGGGGGGAAGAAACACCATATATTTT.

This clonotype was counted ten times or more. The chain has TRBV20-1 and TRBJ2-7; 7 bases are shared with TRBD2. The CDR3 covers 15 residues. J gave up 7 bases and V 4 bases, and 16 bases lay outside the gene matches. CDR1 DFQATT and CDR2 SNEGSKA come from the germline V gene (reference sequence). The CDR3 sequence is CSAILSGMPKREQYF. CDR3 DNA: TGCAGTGCTATTCTAAGCGGGATGCCCAAGAGAGAGCAGTACTTC.

Worth noting for this clonotype: A junction boundary mismatches the germline segment, possibly from a read error. CDR3 bases: TGTGCCACCAGCAGAGGGACAGCTAGCAATCAGCCCCAGCATTTT. This translates into CATSRGTASNQPQHF. The chain employs TRBV7-9 and TRBJ1-5; 7 bases line up with TRBD1. This CDR3 is built from 15 residues. Per germline, CDR1 SEHNR and CDR2 FQNEAQ (reference sequence).

In this sample, this clonotype turned up many times. The chain has TRBV19 and TRBJ2-3, with D possibly TRBD1 on 5 matching bases. The germline V gene has CDR1 LNHDA and CDR2 SQIVND (reference sequence). V was pared by 3 bases and J by 2 bases, with 12 bases between. CDR3 length: 15 residues. CDR3 region: CASSIEGEVTDTQYF. As DNA, the CDR3 is TGTGCCAGTAGTATCGAAGGGGAAGTCACAGATACGCAGTATTTT.